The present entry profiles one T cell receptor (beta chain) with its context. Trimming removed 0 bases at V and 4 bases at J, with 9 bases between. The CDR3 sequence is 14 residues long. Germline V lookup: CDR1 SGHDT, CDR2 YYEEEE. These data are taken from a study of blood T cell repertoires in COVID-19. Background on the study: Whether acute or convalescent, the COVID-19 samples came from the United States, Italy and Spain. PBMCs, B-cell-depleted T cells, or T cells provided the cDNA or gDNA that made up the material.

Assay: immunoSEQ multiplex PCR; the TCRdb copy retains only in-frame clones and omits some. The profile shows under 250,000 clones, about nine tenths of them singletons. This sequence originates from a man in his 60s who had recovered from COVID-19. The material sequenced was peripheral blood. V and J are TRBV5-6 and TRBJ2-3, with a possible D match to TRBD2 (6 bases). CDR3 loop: CASSLEGEADTQYF. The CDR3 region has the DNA TGTGCCAGCAGCTTGGAAGGGGAGGCAGATACGCAGTATTTT.